The present entry profiles one T cell receptor beta chain with its context. What antigen it recognizes has not been identified. The record has no base qualities; no much larger clone is one base away. Inclusive of the bounding cysteine and phenylalanine, the CDR3 is 16 residues long. Just CDR3 DNA is preserved here, 48 bases in frame from base 1. V ends up 4 bases short and J 4 bases short, with an unmatched junction base count of 6. Reading the germline V gene gives CDR1 ENHRY and CDR2 SYGVKD. Library preparation was by the immunoSEQ multiplex PCR assay. This immuneACCESS table, as held by TCRdb, lists in-frame sequences with V and J called but not all clones. Of the missing ones, under half trace to an unresolved V gene in checked studies; the others have no known cause. Counted in this sample were some 110,000 clones; approximately 92% of them appeared once. Roughly 3.5% of the sample is held by the ten biggest clonotypes.

Donors were patients with melanoma. These data originate in a study of CD4+ T cells in melanoma (dated by TCRdb to between 2021 and 2023). Regarding the study in general: Neoantigen-specific CD4+ T cells in human melanoma were what the study investigated. On the study overall, not on this receptor specifically: Neoantigen-specific CD4+ T cells in melanoma were reported to show diverse differentiation states. Neoantigen-specific CD4+ T cells were reported to be correlated with the function of CD8+ T cells, macrophages and B cells.

Here the chain combines TRBV10-3 and TRBJ2-1; TRBD2 fits 11 bases in the junction. Sequences were obtained from peripheral blood. The sequence was obtained from a human donor with melanoma. The nucleotides are TGTGCCATCAGTGTTCCCCCTAGCGGGGGGTACAATGAGCAGTTCTTC. This translates into CAISVPPSGGYNEQFF.